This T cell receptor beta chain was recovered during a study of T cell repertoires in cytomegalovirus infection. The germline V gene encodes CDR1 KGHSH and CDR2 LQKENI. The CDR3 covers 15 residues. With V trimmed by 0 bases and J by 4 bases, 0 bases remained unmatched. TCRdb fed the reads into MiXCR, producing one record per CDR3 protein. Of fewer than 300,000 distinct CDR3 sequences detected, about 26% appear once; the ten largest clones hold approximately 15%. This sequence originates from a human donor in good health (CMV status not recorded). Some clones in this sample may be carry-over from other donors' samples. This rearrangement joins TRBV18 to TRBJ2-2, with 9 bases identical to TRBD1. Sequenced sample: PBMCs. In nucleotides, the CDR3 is TGTGCCAGCTCACCACCGGGACAGGGCACCGGGGAGCTGTTTTTT. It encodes CASSPPGQGTGELFF. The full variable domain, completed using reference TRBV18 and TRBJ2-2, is NAGVMQNPRHLVRRRGQEARLRCSPMKGHSHVYWYRQLPEEGLKFMVYLQKENIIDESGMPKERFSAEFPKEGPSILRIQQVVRGDSAAYFCASSPPGQGTGELFFGEGSRLTVL.